One sample yielded the 20 T cell receptor beta chains listed below, sequenced in a study of T cells expressing NK-cell markers. With the 5' RACE reads reprocessed, TCRdb shows one record per CDR3 protein and no DNA. The sample data list roughly 420,000 distinct CDR3 sequences. Sequenced: blood T cells: a sorted CD56 or NKG2C T cell subset, CD4+ or CD8+ T cells, or bulk PBMC T cells (not recorded which). The receptor source for this set is a woman between 18 and 70 years old in good health.

The genes are TRBV20-1 and TRBJ1-5. The CDR3 has 14 amino acids. Germline lookup yields CDR1 DFQATT and CDR2 SNEGSKA (reference sequence). The CDR3 reads CSAQKLNSNQPQHF.

CDR3 in amino acids: CSVEKGAGNTIYF. The rearrangement links TRBV29-1 to TRBJ1-3; the TRBD1 assignment by TCRdb is unverifiable without DNA. This CDR3 has 13 amino acids. Germline values: CDR1 SQVTM, CDR2 ANQGSEA.

The rearrangement joins TRBV15 to TRBJ1-2; TCRdb indicates TRBD1, and absent DNA this call remains unverified. The CDR3 runs to 12 residues. Per germline, CDR1 LNHNV and CDR2 YYDKDF (reference sequence). The CDR3 loop reads CAIGGRDYGYTF.

This chain uses TRBV7-2 with TRBJ1-5; TCRdb's assignment of TRBD1 cannot be checked, as there is no DNA. CDR3 size: 14 residues. Per germline, CDR1 SGHTA and CDR2 FQGNSA. The CDR3 loop is CASSLGGIRTPQHF. Drawing the rest from reference TRBV7-2 and TRBJ1-5, the complete variable domain is GAGVSQSPSNKVTEKGKDVELRCDPISGHTALYWYRQSLGQGLEFLIYFQGNSAPDKSGLPSDRFSAERTGGSVSTLTIQRTQQEDSAVYLCASSLGGIRTPQHFGDGTRLSIL.

The V and J genes are TRBV6-2 or TRBV6-3 and TRBJ2-1; the TCRdb D gene call, TRBD2, has no DNA to confirm it. The V gene's germline CDR1 is MNHEY and CDR2 SVGEGT. CDR3 size: 15 residues. The CDR3 reads CASSSSGNQLNEQFF.

The gene calls are TRBV4-1 and TRBJ1-6; TCRdb outputs TRBD1, but without DNA this stays unchecked. There are 15 residues in the CDR3. The germline gives CDR1 MGHRA, CDR2 YSYEKL. CDR3 sequence reads: CASSQDRVRTSPLHF.

The chain is built from TRBV12-3 or TRBV12-4 and TRBJ1-4; TCRdb's D call of TRBD1 is untestable without DNA. CDR3 length equals 16 residues. The CDR3 reads CASSQRQGSPNEKLFF.

The chain combines TRBV29-1 with TRBJ1-2. Germline CDR1 and CDR2: SQVTM and ANQGSEA. This CDR3 region has 11 residues. The CDR3 region is CSVEGYYGYTF.

CDR3 residues: CSAPDWSKNIQYF. The gene calls are TRBV20-1 and TRBJ2-4. The CDR3 is made up of 13 amino acids. Germline V gene data show CDR1 as DFQATT and CDR2 as SNEGSKA (reference sequence).

The V gene is TRBV7-2, the J gene TRBJ1-2. CDR1 is SGHTA and CDR2 is FQGNSA in the germline V gene. The CDR3 runs 12 residues. CDR3: CASSLPTYGYTF.

The J gene is TRBJ2-7, the V gene TRBV12-3 or TRBV12-4; TCRdb returns TRBD1, unconfirmable since there is no DNA. The CDR3 sequence is 15 residues long. The CDR3 reads CASSSGTGIVYEQYF.

The CDR3 loop reads CASRPTRRETQYF. This chain connects TRBV5-6 to TRBJ2-5; TCRdb outputs TRBD2, but without DNA this stays unchecked. This CDR3 spans 13 amino acids. Looked up from germline, CDR1 is SGHDT and CDR2 is YYEEEE.

This rearrangement joins TRBV25-1 to TRBJ2-1; TCRdb calls TRBD2, which cannot be checked without DNA. This CDR3 has 16 residues. Germline lookup yields CDR1 MGHDK and CDR2 SYGVNS. The chain's CDR3 is CASSEFVSGRRDEQFF.

The V and J genes are TRBV5-1 and TRBJ2-5; the D gene TCRdb calls, TRBD2, cannot be checked with no DNA. Per the germline V gene, CDR1 is SGHRS and CDR2 is YFSETQ. This CDR3 has 14 residues. The CDR3 spells CASSSAGMMETQYF.

V gene TRBV18 combines with J gene TRBJ2-2; without DNA, the TCRdb call of TRBD1 cannot be checked. This CDR3 is built from 17 residues. The germline gives CDR1 KGHSH, CDR2 LQKENI. CDR3 sequence: CASSPPQGQANTGELFF.

This chain joins TRBV5-5 and TRBJ2-1; TCRdb indicates TRBD2, and absent DNA this call remains unverified. Germline V lookup: CDR1 SGHKS, CDR2 YYEKEE (reference sequence). The CDR3 consists of 16 residues. CDR3: CASSYRTSGVYNEQFF.

The chain is built from TRBV7-9 and TRBJ2-1; the TCRdb call, TRBD1, lacks DNA for checking. This CDR3 region has 12 residues. CDR1 and CDR2 from the germline V gene are SEHNR and FQNEAQ (reference sequence). The CDR3 is CAMGGWYNEQFF.

The chain joins TRBV28 to TRBJ2-5; TCRdb calls TRBD2, which cannot be checked without DNA. This CDR3 region has 14 residues. Germline lookup yields CDR1 MDHEN and CDR2 SYDVKM. The CDR3 sequence is CASIGASRRETQYF.

The chain is built from TRBV10-3 and TRBJ2-7. CDR3 size: 11 residues. The germline V gene has CDR1 ENHRY and CDR2 SYGVKD. CDR3 protein: CAISSNDEQYF.

J is TRBJ2-5 and V is TRBV21-1. TRBV21-1 is a listed pseudogene. The CDR3 has 14 amino acids. The CDR3 is CASSKRNSQETQYF.